A selection of T cell receptor beta chains follows, all from one sample in a study of human T cells and chemical hapten exposure. TCRdb used MiXCR to reprocess the RACE reads, holding one entry per CDR3 protein. Of over 75,000 distinct CDR3 sequences listed, about 7.5% are singletons. The specimen was whole blood, collected in connection with sensitization to the hapten diphenylcyclopropenone (DPC). Receptors originate from a woman in her thirties with alopecia areata. Some clones in this sample may be carry-over from other donors' samples. The CDR3 runs from the conserved cysteine through the conserved F or W. D genes are given only for firm matches. Clone size appears in some rows only: once, few, many, or a class for an expanded clone.

v_call,d_call,clone_size,j_call,cdr3_aa,cdr3_nt
TRBV5-1,TRBD1,many,TRBJ1-1,CASSLWDRDTEAFF,TGCGCCAGCAGCTTGTGGGACAGGGACACTGAAGCTTTCTTT
TRBV6-5,.,few,TRBJ1-5,CASSYGAASNQPQHF,TGTGCCAGCAGTTATGGGGCCGCGAGCAATCAGCCCCAGCATTTT
TRBV12-3/TRBV12-4,.,.,TRBJ1-1,CASSIDLNTEAFF,TGTGCCAGCAGTATCGACTTGAACACTGAAGCTTTCTTT
TRBV6-1,TRBD1,.,TRBJ1-5,CASSGQGTYQPQHF,TGTGCCAGCAGTGGACAGGGGACTTATCAGCCCCAGCATTTT
TRBV29-1,.,many,TRBJ2-3,CSVSLQAPTDTQYF,TGCAGCGTTTCTCTACAGGCGCCCACAGATACGCAGTATTTT
TRBV6-6,TRBD2,many,TRBJ2-3,CASSPQRGGTDTQYF,TGTGCCAGCAGCCCACAGCGGGGGGGCACAGATACGCAGTATTTT
TRBV5-4,TRBD1,many,TRBJ2-1,CASSLAVATGGNEQFF,TGTGCCAGCAGCTTGGCGGTAGCGACAGGGGGAAATGAGCAGTTCTTC
TRBV4-2,TRBD2,.,TRBJ2-1,CASSQVGLGAGGNNEQFF,TGTGCCAGCAGCCAAGTCGGGCTGGGGGCGGGGGGCAACAATGAGCAGTTCTTC
TRBV5-1,.,.,TRBJ2-1,CASSLVTGGVYNEQFF,TGCGCCAGCAGCTTGGTAACGGGCGGGGTCTACAATGAGCAGTTCTTC
TRBV10-1,TRBD2,many,TRBJ2-5,CASSDLLAGGQETQYF,TGCGCCAGCAGCGATTTACTAGCGGGGGGTCAAGAGACCCAGTACTTC
TRBV18,.,.,TRBJ2-6,CASSPRGQASGTNVLTF,TGTGCCAGCTCACCACGAGGTCAGGCCTCTGGGACCAACGTCCTGACTTTC
TRBV12-3/TRBV12-4,TRBD1,.,TRBJ1-4,CASSLAGRGEEKLFF,TGTGCCAGCAGTTTAGCAGGCAGGGGGGAGGAAAAACTGTTTTTT
TRBV5-1,.,many,TRBJ1-1,CASSLGVGGTEAFF,TGCGCCAGCAGCTTGGGTGTGGGTGGCACTGAAGCTTTCTTT
TRBV11-3,TRBD2,few,TRBJ2-1,CASSPTSLAGGWDEQFF,TGTGCCAGCAGCCCTACTTCTCTAGCGGGGGGGTGGGATGAGCAGTTCTTC
TRBV6-2/TRBV6-3,.,many,TRBJ2-7,CASSFISRAYEQYF,TGTGCCAGCAGTTTTATCTCCAGGGCCTACGAGCAGTACTTC
TRBV6-1,.,many,TRBJ1-2,CASSEHGQGEGYTF,TGTGCCAGCAGTGAACATGGGCAGGGAGAAGGCTACACCTTC
TRBV12-3/TRBV12-4,.,.,TRBJ2-2,CASSLRDGELFF,TGTGCCAGCAGTTTACGGGACGGGGAGCTGTTTTTT
TRBV9,TRBD1,many,TRBJ1-4,CASSGSTGSGEKLFF,TGTGCCAGCAGCGGATCGACAGGGTCGGGTGAAAAACTGTTTTTT
TRBV29-1,.,many,TRBJ1-5,CSVGTGHTNQPQHF,TGCAGCGTTGGCACGGGACACACCAATCAGCCCCAGCATTTT
TRBV29-1,TRBD1,few,TRBJ1-2,CSGSTGGIGGYTF,TGCAGCGGGTCAACAGGGGGCATAGGTGGCTACACCTTC
TRBV2,TRBD2,many,TRBJ2-4,CASRETSGGDIQYF,TGTGCCAGCAGGGAAACTAGCGGGGGGGACATTCAGTACTTC
TRBV20-1,.,many,TRBJ2-7,CSARETGTAYEQYF,TGCAGTGCTAGAGAGACCGGGACGGCTTACGAGCAGTACTTC
TRBV29-1,.,many,TRBJ2-7,CSVEEDSNNYEQYF,TGCAGCGTTGAAGAAGACAGCAACAACTACGAGCAGTACTTC
TRBV29-1,TRBD1,.,TRBJ2-7,CSVRRDRASEQYF,TGCAGCGTGCGCCGGGACAGAGCTAGTGAGCAGTACTTC
TRBV30,TRBD1,few,TRBJ1-1,CAWNRGLSTEAFF,TGTGCCTGGAACAGGGGGCTGAGCACTGAAGCTTTCTTT
TRBV11-2,.,few,TRBJ1-3,CASSGGGNTIYF,TGTGCCAGCAGCGGGGGCGGAAACACCATATATTTT
TRBV18,.,many,TRBJ1-6,CASSFGINNNSPLHF,TGTGCCAGCTCTTTCGGGATAAACAATAATTCACCCCTCCACTTT
TRBV20-1,.,many,TRBJ1-1,CSMKRGDIGNTEAFF,TGCAGTATGAAGAGGGGCGACATCGGAAACACTGAAGCTTTCTTT
TRBV3-1,.,few,TRBJ1-2,CASSHPLRGYTF,TGTGCCAGCAGCCACCCCTTACGGGGCTACACCTTC
TRBV11-2,.,few,TRBJ1-1,CASSSYSGPGGKTEAFF,TGTGCCAGCAGCTCCTACTCCGGACCTGGAGGGAAAACTGAAGCTTTCTTT
TRBV5-1,TRBD1,.,TRBJ1-3,CASSRDRENTIYF,TGCGCCAGCAGCCGGGACAGGGAAAACACCATATATTTT
TRBV6-1,TRBD1,many,TRBJ1-1,CASDGQGAFTEAFF,TGTGCCAGCGACGGGCAGGGGGCATTCACTGAAGCTTTCTTT
TRBV18,.,few,TRBJ1-2,CASSPPRDGLYGYTF,TGTGCCAGCTCACCACCGAGGGACGGACTCTATGGCTACACCTTC
TRBV12-3/TRBV12-4,.,many,TRBJ2-7,CASRRDDRGEQYF,TGTGCCAGCAGACGAGACGATAGGGGCGAGCAGTACTTC
TRBV18,TRBD1,many,TRBJ1-2,CASSPGTVTYYGYTF,TGTGCCAGCTCACCGGGGACAGTGACTTACTATGGCTACACCTTC
TRBV10-2,.,.,TRBJ1-1,CASSKWGEGTEAFF,TGCGCCAGCAGTAAGTGGGGAGAAGGCACTGAAGCTTTCTTT
TRBV20-1,.,many,TRBJ1-2,CSALTQGLYYGYTF,TGCAGTGCTTTGACACAGGGACTCTACTATGGCTACACCTTC
TRBV15,TRBD1,many,TRBJ2-7,CATSGARQGTYEQYF,TGTGCCACCAGCGGAGCCCGACAGGGCACCTACGAGCAGTACTTC
TRBV30,TRBD1,few,TRBJ2-5,CAWARDRGHETQYF,TGTGCCTGGGCCCGGGACAGGGGGCACGAGACCCAGTACTTC
TRBV4-1,.,many,TRBJ2-3,CASSPRRGSTDTQYF,TGCGCCAGCAGCCCTAGGCGCGGTAGCACAGATACGCAGTATTTT
TRBV29-1,TRBD2,.,TRBJ2-3,CSARTRRGGSSTDTQYF,TGCAGCGCCAGGACTCGGCGGGGGGGCTCTAGCACAGATACGCAGTATTTT
TRBV6-6,TRBD1,few,TRBJ1-3,CASSYDRWGTGMYF,TGTGCCAGCAGTTACGACAGATGGGGGACAGGGATGTATTTT
TRBV20-1,TRBD1,few,TRBJ2-3,CSARAANPGQGATDTQYF,TGCAGTGCTAGAGCCGCTAACCCGGGACAGGGGGCTACAGATACGCAGTATTTT
TRBV20-1,TRBD1,few,TRBJ1-5,CSARTGGPMNQPQHF,TGCAGTGCAAGGACAGGGGGCCCCATGAATCAGCCCCAGCATTTT
TRBV20-1,.,few,TRBJ1-4,CSAPHQGEKLFF,TGCAGTGCCCCACATCAGGGAGAAAAACTGTTTTTT
TRBV5-1,TRBD2,few,TRBJ2-2,CASSIRGANTGELFF,TGCGCCAGCAGCATACGGGGGGCGAACACCGGGGAGCTGTTTTTT
TRBV7-8,TRBD1,many,TRBJ2-3,CASSRDSPPYF,TGTGCCAGCAGCCGGGACAGCCCTCCGTATTTT
TRBV30,.,few,TRBJ2-3,CAWRRLTDTQYF,TGTGCCTGGAGGCGGCTCACAGATACGCAGTATTTT
TRBV19,TRBD2,many,TRBJ2-5,CASGRGFGPQETQYF,TGTGCCAGCGGGAGGGGATTCGGCCCCCAAGAGACCCAGTACTTC
TRBV7-2,.,.,TRBJ2-1,CASSLQEYNEQFF,TGTGCCAGCAGCCTGCAGGAGTACAATGAGCAGTTCTTC
TRBV30,.,few,TRBJ1-3,CAWSLGAGNTIYF,TGTGCCTGGAGTTTAGGGGCTGGAAACACCATATATTTT
TRBV5-1,.,many,TRBJ2-2,CASRPRTGEANTGELFF,TGCGCCAGCAGGCCGCGGACGGGGGAGGCGAACACCGGGGAGCTGTTTTTT
TRBV18,.,.,TRBJ2-7,CASSPSRAEQYF,TGTGCCAGCTCACCAAGTAGGGCCGAGCAGTACTTC
TRBV20-1,TRBD2,many,TRBJ2-1,CSASIAGGRINNEQFF,TGCAGTGCTAGTATAGCGGGGGGGCGTATTAACAATGAGCAGTTCTTC